This T cell receptor (beta chain) was found in a study of blood T cell repertoires in COVID-19. At the level of the study: The origin of the acute and convalescent COVID-19 samples was the United States, Italy and Spain. T cells, B-cell-depleted T cells, or PBMCs supplied cDNA or gDNA.

Using immunoSEQ multiplex PCR, the repertoire was profiled, and TCRdb retains in-frame clones only, with some absent. Of some 410,000 clones in the sample, 88% were seen once. The CDR3 totals 15 residues. Germline V gene data show CDR1 as SGHAT and CDR2 as FQNNGV. Trimming pared 2 bases from V and 0 bases from J, leaving 10 bases between. Those enrolled, adults aged roughly 18 to 95 years, came from around 25 US areas. The sample taken for sequencing was PBMCs or T cells enriched from blood (not recorded which). The clonotype originates from a woman in her twenties or thirties with acute COVID-19. The rearrangement uses TRBV11-2 and TRBJ1-1, with D tentatively TRBD1 (6 bases). DNA of the CDR3: TGTGCCAGCAGCTTATCTCACAGGGTGAACACTGAAGCTTTCTTT. This sequence encodes CASSLSHRVNTEAFF. Variable domain in full (rest from reference TRBV11-2 and TRBJ1-1): EAGVAQSPRYKIIEKRQSVAFWCNPISGHATLYWYQQILGQGPKLLIQFQNNGVVDDSQLPKDRFSAERLKGVDSTLKIQPAKLEDSAVYLCASSLSHRVNTEAFFGQGTRLTVV.